Only a few counts were recorded for the clone carrying this T cell receptor (beta chain). Its cognate antigen is unknown. CDR3 length equals 14 residues. The germline gives CDR1 LGHDT, CDR2 YNNKEL (reference sequence). V lost 0 bases and J 9 bases, leaving 15 bases between the germline ends. Tregs were sorted as CD4+CD25+CD127-/low cells. Study-wide points: Tumor Tregs overlapped most with tumor, then blood, naive CD4+ cells. The TCR gene usage of tumor memory CD4+ T cells clustered together with blood and lymph node memory CD4+ cells and with lymph node naive CD4+ cells.

TCRdb redid the calling of the 5' RACE reads with MiXCR, one entry per CDR3 protein. The sample holds 40,000 to 55,000 distinct CDR3 sequences, roughly a fifth seen once. The V call is TRBV3-1, the J call TRBJ2-7; D is tentatively TRBD1 or TRBD2 (5 bases each). Sequences were obtained from Tregs sorted from a lymph node. The origin of this receptor is a female donor with breast cancer. The CDR3: CASSQDHSGRGQYF. CDR3 DNA: TGTGCCAGCAGCCAAGATCATTCGGGACGAGGGCAGTACTTC.